This T cell receptor beta chain was sequenced during a study of T cells in Graves' hyperthyroidism and ophthalmopathy. At the level of the study: Blood was drawn when the patient was first diagnosed and still untreated.

It was RNA transcripts that yielded the amplified TCR beta CDR3 regions. Initially, a first-round RT-PCR of the TCR CDR3 employed the HTBI primer set. TCRdb recomputed calls from the multiplex PCR reads with MiXCR, one row per CDR3 protein. The sample records about 560,000 distinct CDR3 sequences, about 14% being singletons. The CDR3 loop spans 14 amino acids. Between the trimmed V and J ends, which lost 4 bases and 2 bases, there was a span of 7 bases. Germline CDR1 reads SGDLS; CDR2 reads YYNGEE. This clonotype originated in a woman in her forties with Graves' hyperthyroidism. Sequences were obtained from blood. V is TRBV9 and J is TRBJ2-6; no definite D call. The CDR3 nucleotides read TGTGCCAGCAGCTCGCTAACTGGGGCCAACGTCCTGACTTTC. Translating gives CASSSLTGANVLTF.